The 27 T cell receptor beta chains reported below all come from one sample, sequenced in a study of shared clonotypes between healthy human individuals. Method: immunoSEQ multiplex PCR; TCRdb's copy keeps in-frame clones and lacks some. The sample includes about a million clones, around 77% of them seen just once. Material for sequencing was memory CD4+ T cells from PBMCs. As for subset: CD45RA-negative fraction. Source of these receptors: a young man in good health. Some clones in this sample may be carry-over from other donors' samples.

J is TRBJ2-2 and V is TRBV28; TRBD2 aligns across 13 bases. Germline CDR1 and CDR2: MDHEN and SYDVKM. V was pared by 4 bases and J by 7 bases, with 6 bases of the junction left unmatched. The CDR3 spans 16 residues. The CDR3 region is CASSSFGTSGVGELFF. The CDR3 DNA is TGTGCCAGCAGTTCCTTTGGGACTAGCGGGGTCGGGGAGCTGTTTTTT.

This clone was counted a single time. This chain connects TRBV13 to TRBJ1-2; D perhaps matches TRBD1 (6 bases). The germline V gene encodes CDR1 PRHDT and CDR2 FYEKMQ (reference sequence). The CDR3 runs 19 residues. Trimming took off 8 bases at V and 6 bases at J, with 34 bases between the two ends. DNA of the CDR3: TGTGCCAGCCGGAATCCGGGTCTCAAGGGGGGAGTATTCGAGGATGGCTACACCTTC. Translated: CASRNPGLKGGVFEDGYTF.

V and J are TRBV2 and TRBJ2-1; D gene uncertain. V dropped 4 bases and J dropped 8 bases, with 18 bases sitting between them. The CDR3 is 15 amino acids. CDR1 and CDR2 from the germline V gene are SNHLY and FYNNEI. CDR3 loop: CASSGRDNFSDEQFF. The CDR3 nucleotides are TGTGCCAGCAGTGGTCGCGACAACTTCTCCGATGAGCAGTTCTTC.

The gene calls are TRBV19 and TRBJ2-1; 9 positions agree with TRBD2. The CDR3 runs to 14 residues. Germline CDR1 LNHDA, CDR2 SQIVND (reference sequence). The J segment lost 8 bases and the V segment lost 3 bases, leaving 5 bases of the junction unmatched. CDR3 amino acids: CASSMGSGRYEQFF. CDR3 DNA sequence: TGTGCCAGTAGTATGGGTAGCGGGAGATATGAGCAGTTCTTC.

This clone was counted only a few times. The gene calls are TRBV28 and TRBJ2-7; TRBD1 matches 8 bases. The germline gives CDR1 MDHEN, CDR2 SYDVKM. The CDR3 runs 15 residues. Trimming cost V 5 bases and J 9 bases; bases outside gene matches: 15. CDR3 protein: CASSPAGTGALRQYF. In DNA, the CDR3 is TGTGCCAGCAGTCCAGCCGGGACAGGCGCCCTGAGGCAGTACTTC. The full variable domain, with the rest looked up from reference TRBV28 and TRBJ2-7, is DVKVTQSSRYLVKRTGEKVFLECVQDMDHENMFWYRQDPGLGLRLIYFSYDVKMKEKGDIPEGYSVSREKKERFSLILESASTNQTSMYLCASSPAGTGALRQYFGPGTRLTVT.

With regard to this clone: This may be a read error: a much more frequent sequence differs by one nucleotide. Different DNA sequences within this sample yield the same CDR3. The V and J genes are TRBV11-2 and TRBJ2-5; D is undetermined. With 3 bases removed from V and 2 bases from J, the gap between germline ends came to 1 base. The CDR3 covers 11 residues. Per the germline V gene, CDR1 is SGHAT and CDR2 is FQNNGV. This CDR3 reads CASSFQETQYF. Written as DNA, the CDR3 is TGTGCCAGCAGCTTTCAAGAGACCCAGTACTTC.

The DNA of the CDR3 is TGTGCCAGCAGCGTAGACGGGCAACGGGGGACTGAAGCTTTCTTT. Translation gives CASSVDGQRGTEAFF. V usage is TRBV9 and J usage is TRBJ1-1; perhaps TRBD1 as D (5 bases). The CDR3 spans 15 residues. CDR1 is SGDLS, CDR2 YYNGEE, per germline. The germline V and J ends were trimmed by 0 bases and 5 bases, with 14 bases remaining between them.

The chain has TRBV4-1 and TRBJ2-1, with 10 bases lining up with TRBD2. Germline trimming cut 2 bases from V and 4 bases from J; bases unmatched to any gene: 5. Germline assignment: CDR1 MGHRA and CDR2 YSYEKL. The CDR3 is 16 residues long. The CDR3 bases are TGCGCCAGCAGCCAACCGGGACTAGCGTTGTACAATGAGCAGTTCTTC. It specifies CASSQPGLALYNEQFF.

The CDR3, as DNA: TGTGCCAGCTCACGTACTAGCGACACCGGGGAGCTGTTTTTT. This translates into CASSRTSDTGELFF. This chain links TRBV18 with TRBJ2-2; 7 bases map to TRBD2. This CDR3 comprises 14 residues. Germline V lookup: CDR1 KGHSH, CDR2 LQKENI. Trimming cost V 4 bases and J 3 bases; bases outside gene matches: 2.

The chain has TRBV5-1 and TRBJ2-5; 8 bases match TRBD1. Trimming took 4 bases from V and 0 from J; bases not matched to a gene: 5. Germline V gives CDR1 SGHRS, CDR2 YFSETQ. The CDR3 loop spans 15 amino acids. CDR3 protein: CASSDLRGHQETQYF. The CDR3, as DNA: TGCGCCAGCAGCGATCTCAGGGGGCACCAAGAGACCCAGTACTTC.

The genes are TRBV5-1 and TRBJ2-7; D is possibly TRBD1 (5 bases). The CDR3 consists of 14 residues. Trimming took off 2 bases at V and 3 bases at J, with 12 bases between the two ends. Germline CDR1 and CDR2: SGHRS and YFSETQ. This CDR3 is CASSFYRTNYEQYF. In DNA, the CDR3 is TGCGCCAGCAGCTTCTACAGGACAAACTACGAGCAGTACTTC.

J is TRBJ1-2 and V is TRBV30; D is ambiguous. This CDR3 contains 14 residues. Trimming pared 3 bases from V and 6 bases from J, leaving 17 bases between. Looked up from germline, CDR1 is GTSNPN and CDR2 is SVGIG (reference sequence). DNA of the CDR3: TGTGCCTGGAGGTTCCGACCTCCAGCTGATGGCTACACCTTC. It codes for CAWRFRPPADGYTF. The variable domain in full, completed from reference TRBV30 and TRBJ1-2, reads SQTIHQWPATLVQPVGSPLSLECTVEGTSNPNLYWYRQAAGRGLQLLFYSVGIGQISSEVPQNLSASRPQDRQFILSSKKLLLSDSGFYLCAWRFRPPADGYTFGSGTRLTVV.

This clone was counted a few times. The rearrangement joins TRBV19 to TRBJ2-1, with D perhaps TRBD2 (5 bases). Germline lookup yields CDR1 LNHDA and CDR2 SQIVND (reference sequence). This CDR3 region has 15 residues. The V end was cut by 5 bases, the J end by 4 bases, with 15 bases between. DNA of the CDR3: TGTGCCAGTAGTGGCCGGGCAGGACTTTACAATGAGCAGTTCTTC. The encoded protein is CASSGRAGLYNEQFF.

This clone was counted once. One junction end does not reproduce the germline sequence, and a read error may be involved. The chain carries TRBV15 and TRBJ1-2; 12 nucleotides line up with TRBD1. The CDR3 contains 18 residues. Germline CDR1 LNHNV, CDR2 YYDKDF (reference sequence). CDR3 in DNA: TGTGCCACCAGCAGAGATCTGGGACAGGGGGCCAGAGGCTATGGCTACACCTTT. Residues: CATSRDLGQGARGYGYTF.

V is TRBV18 and J is TRBJ1-2, with no clear D. Between the trimmed V and J ends, which lost 6 bases and 7 bases, there was a span of 12 bases. Germline V CDR1 and CDR2: KGHSH, LQKENI. This CDR3 comprises 12 residues. The CDR3 coding sequence is TGTGCCAGCTCGTACCGGGATGGTGGCTACACCTTC. Amino acid sequence: CASSYRDGGYTF.

The chain joins TRBV4-2 to TRBJ2-1; 7 nucleotides line up with TRBD2. V was clipped by 4 bases and J by 4 bases; unmatched bases: 7. There are 15 residues in the CDR3. The germline V gene encodes CDR1 LGHNA and CDR2 YNFKEQ. DNA of the CDR3: TGTGCCAGCAGCCCCCGACTAGCAGGTTACAATGAGCAGTTCTTC. Translated, it gives CASSPRLAGYNEQFF.

Concerning this clone: The same CDR3 can be traced to other DNA sequences in this sample. The chain employs TRBV6-5 and TRBJ1-3; D may be TRBD1 (5 bases). The V end was cut by 2 bases, the J end by 1 base, with 9 bases between. Germline-derived CDR1 and CDR2 are MNHEY and SVGAGI. This CDR3 comprises 15 residues. The CDR3 loop is CASSYGGASGNTIYF. DNA of the CDR3: TGTGCCAGCAGTTACGGCGGGGCATCTGGAAACACCATATATTTT.

The chain joins TRBV7-9 to TRBJ2-1; 7 positions match TRBD2. The CDR3 is made up of 14 amino acids. Germline V gives CDR1 SEHNR, CDR2 FQNEAQ (reference sequence). V was pared by 5 bases and J by 5 bases, with 6 bases of the junction left unmatched. In DNA, the CDR3 is TGTGCCAGCAGCCCCGAGGGAGGGGACAATGAGCAGTTCTTC. Protein: CASSPEGGDNEQFF.

The table lists this clone with a few counts. Compared with germline, one end of the junction differs, possibly owing to a read error. This sequence joins TRBV2 and TRBJ2-7, with D maybe TRBD1 (6 bases). This CDR3 spans 13 amino acids. Germline V lookup: CDR1 SNHLY, CDR2 FYNNEI. CDR3 loop: CASSSEGQLPIHF. CDR3 DNA: TGTGCCAGCTCCTCCGAAGGACAGCTTCCTATACACTTC.

Worth noting for this clone: Other nucleotide sequences in the sample specify the same CDR3. The chain has TRBV4-1 and TRBJ1-6; no clear D gene. The germline V gene has CDR1 MGHRA and CDR2 YSYEKL. The CDR3 runs to 15 residues. V was clipped by 0 bases and J by 5 bases, with 8 bases between them. The CDR3, as DNA: TGCGCCAGCAGCCAAGATCGGGTAAATAATTCACCCCTCCACTTT. It encodes CASSQDRVNNSPLHF.

The V and J genes are TRBV5-1 and TRBJ2-3; 9 bases match TRBD2. Germline CDR1 SGHRS, CDR2 YFSETQ. V shed 5 bases and J 4 bases; nucleotides not matched to a gene: 5. This CDR3 region has 14 residues. In DNA form, the CDR3 reads TGCGCCAGCAGATTAGCGGGAGTATCAGATACGCAGTATTTT. It yields the protein CASRLAGVSDTQYF.

J is TRBJ1-1 and V is TRBV5-1, with 11 positions matching TRBD1. The CDR3 sequence is 15 residues long. V lost 3 bases, J lost 5 bases, and 6 bases stayed unmatched. The germline V gene encodes CDR1 SGHRS and CDR2 YFSETQ. CDR3 coding DNA: TGCGCCAGCAGCTCCAAGGACAGGGGGCTGACTGAAGCTTTCTTT. Translation gives CASSSKDRGLTEAFF.

This clone was counted at least ten times. The chain links TRBV28 to TRBJ2-7, with 7 bases that match TRBD1. The CDR3 contains 12 residues. V was pared by 7 bases and J by 3 bases, with 3 bases of the junction left unmatched. Germline V CDR1 and CDR2: MDHEN, SYDVKM. In DNA form, the CDR3 reads TGTGCCAGCACGGGGACAGACTACGAGCAGTACTTC. This encodes CASTGTDYEQYF.

This chain links TRBV4-2 with TRBJ1-2, with D tentatively TRBD1 (5 bases). Germline CDR1 reads LGHNA; CDR2 reads YNFKEQ. V was clipped by 1 base and J by 8 bases, with 17 bases between them. The CDR3 runs to 15 residues. The CDR3 sequence is CASSQVASLGGGYTF. The DNA of the CDR3 is TGTGCCAGCAGCCAAGTTGCAAGCTTGGGGGGAGGCTACACCTTC.

The chain couples TRBV7-7 to TRBJ1-1; maybe TRBD1 (5 bases). CDR3 length: 12 residues. CDR1 is SSHAT and CDR2 is FNYEAQ in the germline V gene (reference sequence). The CDR3 sequence is CAVGRMNTEAFF. The CDR3, as DNA: TGTGCAGTGGGGCGGATGAACACTGAAGCTTTCTTT.

The V and J genes are TRBV5-1 and TRBJ2-5; either TRBD1 or TRBD2 may supply D (5 bases each). V was trimmed by 2 bases and J by 1 base, leaving 12 bases between them. In germline, CDR1 is SGHRS, CDR2 YFSETQ. There are 15 residues in the CDR3. Here the CDR3 DNA reads TGCGCCAGCAGCTTCACCGGGGCGCTCCAAGAGACCCAGTACTTC. Translating gives CASSFTGALQETQYF.

This chain uses TRBV10-3 with TRBJ2-4; tentative D call: TRBD2 (5 bases). V was clipped by 4 bases and J by 3 bases, with 16 bases between them. There are 16 residues in the CDR3. Germline CDR1 is ENHRY and CDR2 is SYGVKD. The CDR3 sequence: CAISGQSSGGKNIQYF. CDR3 nucleotides: TGTGCCATCAGTGGTCAGTCCAGCGGTGGCAAAAACATTCAGTACTTC.